Each of the 19 T cell receptor beta chains below was sequenced from the same sample in a study of immune evolution from preneoplasia to lung adenocarcinoma. Profiled with immunoSEQ multiplex PCR; TCRdb holds only in-frame clones, not every one. This sample has approximately 11,000 clones, with about 74% found just once. Sample: FFPE normal lung tissue adjacent to the tumor. Source of these receptors: a person aged 55 to 69 with lung adenocarcinoma. Some clones in this sample may be carry-over from other donors' samples.

V and J are TRBV28 and TRBJ2-7, with D possibly matching TRBD2 (7 bases). V lost 4 bases to trimming and J lost 4 bases, with 20 bases between them. The CDR3 has 16 amino acids. Germline lookup yields CDR1 MDHEN and CDR2 SYDVKM. In nucleotides, the CDR3 is TGTGCCAGCAGTTCCCCGCGGGGGCGGAGGGTTTACGAGCAGTACTTC. It specifies CASSSPRGRRVYEQYF.

Worth noting for this clone: Other DNA sequences from this sample encode an identical CDR3 as well. The chain combines TRBV7-9 with TRBJ2-1; 7 nucleotides agree with TRBD2. Germline V CDR1 and CDR2: SEHNR, FQNEAQ (reference sequence). The V segment lost 6 bases and the J segment 8 bases; nucleotides outside the gene matches: 16. This CDR3 contains 16 residues. The CDR3, as DNA: TGTGCCAGCAGTTACAGCCGACTAGCCGGCGACGATGAGCAGTTCTTC. Its translation: CASSYSRLAGDDEQFF.

The V call is TRBV7-9, the J call TRBJ1-2, with 7 bases fitting TRBD1. Germline CDR1 is SEHNR and CDR2 is FQNEAQ (reference sequence). Trimming removed 4 bases from V and 5 bases from J; junction bases left unmatched: 13. The CDR3 contains 16 residues. The CDR3: CASSSATGTSIYGYTF. The CDR3 nucleotides are TGTGCCAGCAGCTCCGCGACAGGGACGTCCATTTATGGCTACACCTTC.

J is TRBJ1-2 and V is TRBV18, with TRBD1 as a possible D gene (5 bases). The length of the CDR3 is 15 residues. V lost 3 bases to trimming and J lost 4 bases, with 15 bases between them. Looked up from germline, CDR1 is KGHSH and CDR2 is LQKENI. CDR3 coding DNA: TGTGCCAGCTCACCTAGGGCCGACAGCAGCTATGGCTACACCTTC. Its protein product is CASSPRADSSYGYTF.

The rearrangement joins TRBV7-8 to TRBJ2-7; a weak D match, TRBD2 (5 bases). This CDR3 is 11 amino acids long. Germline V gene lookup returns CDR1 SGHVS and CDR2 FQNEAQ. The ends were cut back, 11 bases at V and 0 bases at J, with 8 bases in the middle. The chain's CDR3 is CASGFSYEQYF. Here the CDR3 DNA reads TGTGCCTCGGGATTCTCCTACGAGCAGTACTTC.

The chain carries TRBV5-6 and TRBJ2-3, with 7 bases fitting TRBD1. Germline V gene data show CDR1 as SGHDT and CDR2 as YYEEEE. The V segment lost 4 bases and the J segment 6 bases; nucleotides outside the gene matches: 5. This CDR3 has 13 amino acids. CDR3 DNA sequence: TGTGCCAGCAGCAGACAGGGCCGGGATACGCAGTATTTT. Translation gives CASSRQGRDTQYF.

The chain couples TRBV7-3 to TRBJ2-7; 9 bases fit TRBD2. Germline V gives CDR1 SGHTA, CDR2 FQGTGA. The CDR3 is 13 amino acids. V lost 5 bases and J lost 6; bases outside the gene matches: 5. CDR3 DNA: TGTGCCAGCAGCCGGGGACTAGCCCTCGAGCAGTACTTC. It is translated as CASSRGLALEQYF.

V usage is TRBV7-2 and J usage is TRBJ2-3; D ambiguous. Germline values: CDR1 SGHTA, CDR2 FQGNSA. This CDR3 has 16 amino acids. The V end lost 6 bases, the J end lost 0 bases, and 16 bases lay between the germline ends. The CDR3 coding sequence is TGTGCCAGCAGTCTGGGAATAGGTCCTAGCACAGATACGCAGTATTTT. It yields the protein CASSLGIGPSTDTQYF. Supplemented by reference TRBV7-2 and TRBJ2-3, the full variable domain reads GAGVSQSPSNKVTEKGKDVELRCDPISGHTALYWYRQSLGQGLEFLIYFQGNSAPDKSGLPSDRFSAERTGGSVSTLTIQRTQQEDSAVYLCASSLGIGPSTDTQYFGPGTRLTVL.

V gene TRBV11-3 combines with J gene TRBJ2-7; D might be TRBD1 (6 bases). The CDR3 totals 15 residues. From germline, CDR1 is SGHNT and CDR2 YENEEA. Trimming cost V 2 bases and J 5 bases, with 16 bases left between them. In DNA form, the CDR3 reads TGTGCCAGCAGCTTAAGGCCAGGGGATCGAGACGAGCAGTACTTC. It specifies CASSLRPGDRDEQYF.

This chain uses TRBV7-8 with TRBJ2-7, with 14 bases lining up with TRBD2. The CDR3 length is 15 residues. The V segment lost 6 bases and the J segment 4 bases; nucleotides outside the gene matches: 5. Germline-derived CDR1 and CDR2 are SGHVS and FQNEAQ. The CDR3 bases are TGTGCCAGCAGATCCGGGACTAGCGGGAGTTACGAGCAGTACTTC. Translation gives CASRSGTSGSYEQYF. The full variable domain, completed using reference TRBV7-8 and TRBJ2-7, is GAGVSQSPRYKVAKRGQDVALRCDPISGHVSLFWYQQALGQGPEFLTYFQNEAQLDKSGLPSDRFFAERPEGSVSTLKIQRTQQEDSAVYLCASRSGTSGSYEQYFGPGTRLTVT.

J is TRBJ1-5 and V is TRBV5-4, with D unclear. This CDR3 comprises 13 residues. The germline gives CDR1 SGHNT, CDR2 YYREEE (reference sequence). Trimming shortened V by 4 bases and J by 2 bases, and 7 bases separated the two germline ends. CDR3 region: CASSTGGNQPQHF. The DNA for the CDR3 is TGTGCCAGCAGCACCGGGGGCAATCAGCCCCAGCATTTT. The full variable domain, with the rest looked up from reference TRBV5-4 and TRBJ1-5, is ETGVTQSPTHLIKTRGQQVTLRCSSQSGHNTVSWYQQALGQGPQFIFQYYREEENGRGNFPPRFSGLQFPNYSSELNVNALELDDSALYLCASSTGGNQPQHFGDGTRLSIL.

The chain links TRBV7-9 to TRBJ1-2; perhaps TRBD1 as D (5 bases). Between the trimmed V and J ends, which lost 1 base and 2 bases, there was a span of 11 bases. Germline assignment: CDR1 SEHNR and CDR2 FQNEAQ (reference sequence). This CDR3 is built from 15 residues. CDR3 amino acids: CASSLVGEENYGYTF. As DNA, the CDR3 is TGTGCCAGCAGCTTAGTAGGGGAGGAGAACTATGGCTACACCTTC.

The J gene is TRBJ1-1, the V gene TRBV5-1, with D perhaps matching TRBD1 (5 bases). Germline V gene data show CDR1 as SGHRS and CDR2 as YFSETQ. This CDR3 contains 14 residues. V lost 3 bases, J lost 5 bases, and 14 bases lay in between. The CDR3 reads CASSSSGRLTEAFF. In DNA form, the CDR3 reads TGCGCCAGCAGCTCGTCAGGGAGATTGACTGAAGCTTTCTTT.

The rearrangement joins TRBV7-9 to TRBJ1-4; 8 nucleotides line up with TRBD1. V was pared by 7 bases and J by 11 bases, with 9 bases of the junction left unmatched. Germline CDR1 SEHNR, CDR2 FQNEAQ (reference sequence). This CDR3 is 13 amino acids long. CDR3 nucleotides: TGTGCCAGCAACCCAGGGGGCGCGGCCAAACTGTTTTTT. Its translation: CASNPGGAAKLFF.

The V and J genes are TRBV30 and TRBJ1-1; TRBD1 is a possible D gene (6 bases). CDR3 length equals 14 residues. CDR1 is GTSNPN and CDR2 is SVGIG in the germline V gene (reference sequence). Trimming removed 2 bases at V and 1 base at J, with 11 bases between. The CDR3 here is CAWSPGHQNTEAFF. DNA for the CDR3: TGTGCCTGGAGTCCGGGACACCAGAACACTGAAGCTTTCTTT.

The J gene is TRBJ2-2, the V gene TRBV11-3; 7 nucleotides align to TRBD2. This CDR3 spans 15 amino acids. The trim removed 5 bases at V and 6 bases at J, leaving 9 bases unmatched. The germline V gene encodes CDR1 SGHNT and CDR2 YENEEA. The CDR3 nucleotides read TGTGCCAGCAGCCCTGCCGGGACTAAACCCGGGGAGCTGTTTTTT. This codes for CASSPAGTKPGELFF.

V and J are TRBV18 and TRBJ1-2; D possibly corresponds to TRBD1 (5 bases). Germline values: CDR1 KGHSH, CDR2 LQKENI. This CDR3 spans 15 amino acids. With 3 bases removed from V and 3 bases from J, the gap between germline ends came to 14 bases. The CDR3 DNA sequence: TGTGCCAGCTCACCTAATCAGGGATCAGACTATGGCTACACCTTC. Protein: CASSPNQGSDYGYTF.

The genes are TRBV29-1 and TRBJ2-1, with 8 bases that match TRBD1. There are 15 residues in the CDR3. V trimming: 6 bases; J trimming: 2 bases; junction bases outside the gene matches: 9. The germline V gene has CDR1 SQVTM and CDR2 ANQGSEA. The CDR3 bases are TGCAGCGTCGCCTCAACAGGGGGAGCCTACAATGAGCAGTTCTTC. It encodes CSVASTGGAYNEQFF.

This clone turned up a few times. The chain links TRBV29-1 to TRBJ1-2; no reliable D call. Deletions cut 0 bases from V and 6 bases from J, with 14 bases between. Germline values: CDR1 SQVTM, CDR2 ANQGSEA. The CDR3 is 14 residues long. CDR3 loop: CSVEESEGVDGYTF. CDR3 nucleotides: TGCAGCGTTGAAGAGTCGGAGGGTGTCGATGGCTACACCTTC.